These T cell receptor beta chains were read from a single sample in a study of blood T cells in healthy people across ages. MiXCR, run by TCRdb on the 5' RACE reads, gives a single entry per CDR3 protein. The sample records approximately 770,000 distinct CDR3 sequences, roughly 64% being singletons. Sequencing was done on a sample of blood. Receptors were obtained from a young man in good health. Each CDR3 is given with its conserved first and last residue. D genes are given only for firm matches. Clone size is stated in some rows and not others, as once, few, many or a class when expanded.

TRBV7-2,.,TRBJ2-5,few,TGTGCCAGCAGCGTAGTAATTACAGAGACCCAGTACTTC,CASSVVITETQYF
TRBV19,TRBD1,TRBJ2-1,few,TGTGCCAGTAGTGGACAGGGGGCCTTCGATGAGCAGTTCTTC,CASSGQGAFDEQFF
TRBV6-1,TRBD1,TRBJ2-7,.,TGTGCCAGCAGAGAAGGGGGCCGGACCTACGAGCAGTACTTC,CASREGGRTYEQYF
TRBV30,.,TRBJ1-4,.,TGTGCCTGGAGCTGGGGGCCGACTAATGAAAAACTGTTTTTT,CAWSWGPTNEKLFF
TRBV11-2,TRBD1,TRBJ2-6,.,TGTGCCAGCAGCCTAAGGACAGGGACTGCTGGGGCCAACGTCCTGACTTTC,CASSLRTGTAGANVLTF
TRBV7-2,.,TRBJ1-6,.,TGTGCCAGCAGCTTAGCTGGGGACCTCAATTCACCCCTCCACTTT,CASSLAGDLNSPLHF
TRBV5-1,TRBD1,TRBJ1-4,.,TGCGCCAGCAGCTTGGGACAGGGTTTTTATGAAAAACTGTTTTTT,CASSLGQGFYEKLFF
TRBV29-1,.,TRBJ1-5,few,TGCAGCGTCTGCACAAATAGCAATCAGCCCCAGCATTTT,CSVCTNSNQPQHF
TRBV27,.,TRBJ2-7,.,TGTGCCAGCAGTTCCCGGGTCTGGGACGAGCAGTACTTC,CASSSRVWDEQYF
TRBV25-1,.,TRBJ2-4,.,TGTGCCAGCCTTGGACCAGCCAAAAACATTCAGTACTTC,CASLGPAKNIQYF
TRBV20-1,.,TRBJ2-7,.,TGCAGTGCTAGCAGCCCGGCTCGGCTCTACGAGCAGTACTTC,CSASSPARLYEQYF
TRBV5-4,TRBD1,TRBJ2-1,.,TGTGCCAGCAGCCGGGGACAGGGGGATGAGCAGTTCTTC,CASSRGQGDEQFF
TRBV20-1,TRBD1,TRBJ2-5,.,TGCAGTGCCCCGACAGGGAACCAAGAGACCCAGTACTTC,CSAPTGNQETQYF
TRBV7-3,.,TRBJ2-7,few,TGTGCCAGCAGCTTATCATCCGGGCTCGCCTACGAGCAGTACTTC,CASSLSSGLAYEQYF
TRBV20-1,.,TRBJ1-5,.,TGCAGTGCTAGGGCCGGGGGGGCAGATCAGCCCCAGCATTTT,CSARAGGADQPQHF
TRBV27,.,TRBJ2-1,.,TGTGCCAGCAGTTTAGGAGTTAACATCGGTGAGCAGTTCTTC,CASSLGVNIGEQFF
TRBV20-1,TRBD2,TRBJ2-7,.,TGCAGTGCTCCTCGACTAGCGGGATTCAGCTCCTACGAGCAGTACTTC,CSAPRLAGFSSYEQYF
TRBV7-8,TRBD2,TRBJ2-1,.,TGTGCCAGCAGCTTAGTGGCACTAGCGGGAGCTAGGGGTGAGCAGTTCTTC,CASSLVALAGARGEQFF
TRBV7-9,.,TRBJ1-2,.,TGTGCCAGCACCGGGGGGGGCTATGGCTACACCTTC,CASTGGGYGYTF
TRBV12-3/TRBV12-4,TRBD1,TRBJ2-7,.,TGTGCCAGCAGCAAGACAGGGGGCGAGCAGTACTTC,CASSKTGGEQYF
TRBV28,.,TRBJ1-2,few,TGTGCCAGCAGTACCGGGACGCGCCGGCGTGGCTACACCTTC,CASSTGTRRRGYTF
TRBV12-3/TRBV12-4,.,TRBJ1-2,.,TGTGCCAGCAGTCTCGGGGTCCCGTATGGCTACACCTTC,CASSLGVPYGYTF
TRBV7-9,.,TRBJ2-1,few,TGTGCCAGCAGCTTATTACCTACGACGAATGAGCAGTTCTTC,CASSLLPTTNEQFF
TRBV10-3,TRBD1,TRBJ1-1,.,TGTGCCATCAGCAAAGTACTACAGGGGAGTGATCACACTGAAGCTTTCTTT,CAISKVLQGSDHTEAFF
TRBV6-5,.,TRBJ1-2,few,TGTGCCAGCAGTCAGGCGGCTGGCTATGGCTACACCTTC,CASSQAAGYGYTF
TRBV29-1,.,TRBJ1-2,.,TGCAGCGTTGAAGGGGGCGACTATGGCTACATCTTC,CSVEGGDYGYIF
TRBV5-1,.,TRBJ1-1,.,TGCGCCAGCAGCTTCACAGGGCCTGAAGCTTTCTTT,CASSFTGPEAFF
TRBV9,.,TRBJ1-1,.,TGTGCCAGCAGCCCTAGGGGCCCGGAGGTGAACACTGAAGCTTTCTTT,CASSPRGPEVNTEAFF
TRBV12-3/TRBV12-4,TRBD1,TRBJ2-5,.,TGTGCCAGCCGACACAGGGGAAAGACCCAGTACTTC,CASRHRGKTQYF
TRBV6-2/TRBV6-3,.,TRBJ2-1,few,TGTGCCAGCAGCCGATCCCGATCTACAGGGAACAATGAGCAGTTCTTC,CASSRSRSTGNNEQFF
TRBV9,TRBD2,TRBJ2-1,many,TGTGCCAGCAGCGTGTGGCGGGAGGGGCGTGAGCAGTTCTTC,CASSVWREGREQFF
TRBV24-1,TRBD1,TRBJ2-3,.,TGTGCCACCAGTGATTTCAAGGGGGCGGCGGATACGCAGTATTTT,CATSDFKGAADTQYF
TRBV5-1,.,TRBJ2-3,.,TGCGTCAGCAGCGGTACAGGAGATGTGGGGACCACAGATACGCAGTATTTT,CVSSGTGDVGTTDTQYF
TRBV7-2,.,TRBJ2-1,.,TGTGCCAGCAGCCCCGGAGGCAGGGAGCAGTTCTTC,CASSPGGREQFF
TRBV7-8,.,TRBJ2-3,.,TGTGCCGGCAGCTCTGTAAACACAGATACGCAGTATTTT,CAGSSVNTDTQYF
TRBV5-1,TRBD2,TRBJ2-3,.,TGCGCCAGCAGCTTGGGGACTAGCGGGATGACAGATACGCAGTATTTT,CASSLGTSGMTDTQYF
TRBV24-1,.,TRBJ2-1,.,TGTGCCACCAGTGATTACCGTAACGGAGCGTTCTTC,CATSDYRNGAFF
TRBV5-1,TRBD1,TRBJ2-7,few,TGCGCCAGCAGCTTTACCGGGACAGCGAAGGACTACGAGCAGTACTTC,CASSFTGTAKDYEQYF
TRBV6-5,.,TRBJ1-2,.,TGTGCCACCCTGAGCGGTGACTATGGCTACACCTTC,CATLSGDYGYTF
TRBV20-1,.,TRBJ1-1,.,TGCAGTGCTAGTGAACTCGGGACTTCGAACACTGAAGCTTTCTTT,CSASELGTSNTEAFF
TRBV29-1,.,TRBJ2-3,.,TGCAGCGTTGAACCCCAGGGCACAGATACGCAGTATTTT,CSVEPQGTDTQYF
TRBV28,.,TRBJ2-5,few,TGTGCCAGTACCAAAGGAGGTCGGGAGACCCAGTACTTC,CASTKGGRETQYF
TRBV14,.,TRBJ2-7,.,TGTGCCAGCAAGGACAGCACCTACGAGCAGTACTTC,CASKDSTYEQYF
TRBV7-2,.,TRBJ2-5,.,TGTGCCAGCAGCAACCCGGGCGTACAAGAGACCCAGTACTTC,CASSNPGVQETQYF
TRBV11-1,.,TRBJ2-1,.,TGTGCCGGCGGGAAGACAGGTATTCACAATGAGCAGTTCTTC,CAGGKTGIHNEQFF
TRBV12-3/TRBV12-4,TRBD1,TRBJ1-5,.,TGTGCCAGCAGCACAGGGGAGGCTCAGCCCCAGCATTTT,CASSTGEAQPQHF
TRBV6-6,.,TRBJ2-6,few,TGTGCCAGCAGCCGCCTCGACCGCTCTGGGGCCAACGTCCTGACTTTC,CASSRLDRSGANVLTF
TRBV7-6,TRBD2,TRBJ2-1,.,TGTGCCAGCAGCCTCGTCCGCGGGACTAGCGCTGGTGAGCAGTTCTTC,CASSLVRGTSAGEQFF
TRBV4-2,.,TRBJ1-4,.,TGTGCCAGCAGCCGGGACGGAGACAATAAAAAACTGTTTTTT,CASSRDGDNKKLFF
TRBV7-3,TRBD2,TRBJ2-1,.,TGTGCCAGCAGCTTATCTGTGGGACTAGCCGGAAGCCATGAGCAGTTCTTC,CASSLSVGLAGSHEQFF
TRBV20-1,.,TRBJ2-7,.,TGCAGTGCCCAAGACAGGCCCTCCTACGAGCAGTACTTC,CSAQDRPSYEQYF
TRBV7-2,TRBD1,TRBJ2-1,.,TGTGCCAGCAGCGGGCCGGGACAGGGGCATGAGCAGTTCTTC,CASSGPGQGHEQFF
TRBV20-1,.,TRBJ2-7,.,TGCAGTGCTTCGTCGGGACGGGGGTACGAGCAGTACTTC,CSASSGRGYEQYF
TRBV12-3/TRBV12-4,TRBD1,TRBJ1-1,.,TGTGCCAGCAGTCCGGGACAGGGGGTGCTGAACACTGAAGCTTTCTTT,CASSPGQGVLNTEAFF
TRBV9,TRBD1,TRBJ2-1,.,TGTGCCAGCAGCGTAGGGGTGACAGGGGAAAATGAGCAGTTCTTC,CASSVGVTGENEQFF
TRBV5-1,.,TRBJ2-3,.,TGCGCCAGCAGCCCTCTTTTCACAGATACGCAGTATTTT,CASSPLFTDTQYF
TRBV20-1,.,TRBJ2-1,.,TGCAGTGCTAGCCCCATCTACGGTGAGCAGTTCTTC,CSASPIYGEQFF
TRBV7-3,TRBD2,TRBJ2-3,.,TGTGCCAGCAAAAGGGACTACCGCACAGATACGCAGTATTTT,CASKRDYRTDTQYF
TRBV5-1,TRBD2,TRBJ2-3,.,TGCGCCAGCAGCTCGACTACCGGGACTAGCGGGAGTTTGTATACGCAGTATTTT,CASSSTTGTSGSLYTQYF